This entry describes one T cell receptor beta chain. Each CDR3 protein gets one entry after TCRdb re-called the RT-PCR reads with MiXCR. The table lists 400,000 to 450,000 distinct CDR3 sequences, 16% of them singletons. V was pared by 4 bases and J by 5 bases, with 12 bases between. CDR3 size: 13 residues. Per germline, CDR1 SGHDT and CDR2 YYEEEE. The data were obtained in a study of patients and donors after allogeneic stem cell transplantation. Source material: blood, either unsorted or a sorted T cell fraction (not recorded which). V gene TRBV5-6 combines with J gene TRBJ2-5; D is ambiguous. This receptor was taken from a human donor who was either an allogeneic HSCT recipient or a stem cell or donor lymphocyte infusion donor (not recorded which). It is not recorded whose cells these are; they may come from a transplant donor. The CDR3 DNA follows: TGTGCCAGCAGCCGACATAATCCCGAGACCCAGTACTTC. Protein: CASSRHNPETQYF.